This T cell receptor beta chain emerged from a study of blood T cells in healthy people across ages. PCR was performed a second time for about 7 to 12 cycles using a sample-barcoded 5' primer and a J-beta primer mix. TCRdb used MiXCR to reprocess the 5' RACE reads, holding one entry per CDR3 protein. The top ten clones hold around 0.75% of a sample with around 1,000,000 distinct CDR3 sequences, almost 25% of them seen once. This same sample was also taken into another study, of T cells of mothers and their children. In that study: Donation involved a few healthy Caucasian mothers and the six children that they had.

The sample consisted of blood. The TCR originated in a girl aged 2-10 years in good health.

CDR3 region: CSALVPEAKQGTQETQYF. Here the CDR3 DNA reads TGCAGTGCTCTAGTACCCGAAGCAAAACAGGGGACGCAAGAGACCCAGTACTTC. The chain has TRBV20-1 and TRBJ2-5; 7 nucleotides agree with TRBD1. The CDR3 loop spans 18 amino acids. Losses at the gene ends were 5 bases for V and 2 bases for J; bases not matched to a gene: 20. Germline V gene data show CDR1 as DFQATT and CDR2 as SNEGSKA (reference sequence).